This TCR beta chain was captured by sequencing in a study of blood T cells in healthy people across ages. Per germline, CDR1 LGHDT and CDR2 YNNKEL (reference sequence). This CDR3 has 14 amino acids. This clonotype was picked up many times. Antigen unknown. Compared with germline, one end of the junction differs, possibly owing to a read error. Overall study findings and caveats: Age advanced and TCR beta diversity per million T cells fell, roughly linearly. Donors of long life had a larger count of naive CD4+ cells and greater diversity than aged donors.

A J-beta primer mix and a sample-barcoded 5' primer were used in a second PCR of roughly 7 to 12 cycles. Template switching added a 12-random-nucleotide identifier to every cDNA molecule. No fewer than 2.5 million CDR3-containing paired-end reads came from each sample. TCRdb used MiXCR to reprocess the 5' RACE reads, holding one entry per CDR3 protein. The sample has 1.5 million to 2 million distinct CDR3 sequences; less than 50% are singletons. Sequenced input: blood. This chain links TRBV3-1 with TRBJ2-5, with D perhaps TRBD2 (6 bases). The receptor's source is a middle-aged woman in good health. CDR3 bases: TGTGCCAGCAGTCAAGCGGGCAGACAAGAGACCCAGTACTTC. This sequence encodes CASSQAGRQETQYF.